The clone carrying this TCR beta chain has only a few counts. Its antigen remains unidentified. The data were obtained in a study of T-cell memory formation after mild COVID-19. Study conclusions and caveats: Clones contracting day 15 to 85 were balanced CD4/CD8; later expanders leaned CD4+. Among contracting clones, CD4+ were mainly CM/EM and CD8+ enriched in EMRA.

The 5'RACE method, run with constant-segment primers, produced TCR alpha and TCR beta cDNA libraries (carrying sample barcodes and UMIs). TCRdb recomputed calls from the 5' RACE reads with MiXCR, one row per CDR3 protein. The sample records roughly 220,000 distinct CDR3 sequences, 9% to 10% being singletons. The TCR was taken from a man between 18 and 29 years old who had mild COVID-19 (a few samples of this study predate the infection). Cell type and time point are not known. Specimen: PBMCs or a T cell subset sorted from them (not recorded which).

CDR3: CASSLRTAANTGELFF. The CDR3 region has the DNA TGTGCCAGCAGCCTTCGGACAGCCGCGAACACCGGGGAGCTGTTTTTT. V and J are TRBV12-3 or TRBV12-4 and TRBJ2-2, with D possibly matching TRBD1 (6 bases). The V gene lost 6 bases and the J gene lost 0 bases, with 14 bases spanning the gap. The CDR3 consists of 16 residues.